Sequencing of this T cell receptor beta chain was carried out in a study of blood T cell repertoires in COVID-19. Across the whole study: Donors in the United States, Italy and Spain gave samples during acute or convalescent COVID-19. Sources were T cells, B-cell-depleted T cells, or PBMCs; the material itself was cDNA or gDNA.

The CDR3 runs to 13 residues. J lost 9 bases, V lost 6 bases, and 4 bases had no gene match. Germline V gene data show CDR1 as SNHLY and CDR2 as FYNNEI. Under the authors' procedure: How many nucleated cells were present was estimated from reference gene primer amplification. Produced via immunoSEQ multiplex PCR; TCRdb's table is partial and in-frame only. The V and J calls and clone size are taken from that table; D and trimming were inferred from the DNA. Found here are approximately 200,000 clones, 88% of them singletons; the top ten hold 1.1%. This clonotype originated in a man aged 30 to 45 with acute or convalescent COVID-19. V gene TRBV2 combines with J gene TRBJ1-4; TRBD1 agrees at 10 bases. Specimen: peripheral blood. The CDR3: CASRGTGVQKLFF. The CDR3 bases are TGTGCCAGCAGGGGGACAGGGGTCCAAAAACTGTTTTTT. Combining the CDR3 with reference TRBV2 and TRBJ1-4 gives the whole variable domain EPEVTQTPSHQVTQMGQEVILRCVPISNHLYFYWYRQILGQKVEFLVSFYNNEISEKSEIFDDQFSVERPDGSNFTLKIRSTKLEDSAMYFCASRGTGVQKLFFGSGTQLSVL.